This paragraph reports one TCR beta chain. Its antigen remains unknown. Repertoires were generated with immunoSEQ multiplex PCR, while TCRdb's copy carries only in-frame clones and drops some. The sample carries 90,000 to 150,000 clones, 75% to 95% recorded once. The CDR3 sequence is 19 residues long. Germline values: CDR1 LGHNA, CDR2 YNFKEQ. Trimming took 1 base from V and 1 from J, leaving 19 bases between them. This sample was taken from a study of T cell responses to AZD1222 COVID-19 vaccine. Study-wide results and limits: Spike regions recognized by vaccine-associated CD4 TCRs spanned the protein, led by 160-218 and 743-854. Repertoires were collected only later (after the peak T cell response had occurred). Receipt of two AZD1222 doses was followed by a rise in Spike-specific TCR breadth and depth.

The receptor's source is an adult who received the MenACWY meningococcal vaccine as a control. Specimen: peripheral blood, collected 28 days after the second dose of the MenACWY control vaccine. The rearrangement links TRBV4-2 to TRBJ2-2; D may be TRBD1 (6 bases). CDR3 residues: CASSQAVIRGSGNTGELFF. The CDR3 bases are TGTGCCAGCAGCCAAGCCGTCATCAGGGGCTCGGGGAACACCGGGGAGCTGTTTTTT.